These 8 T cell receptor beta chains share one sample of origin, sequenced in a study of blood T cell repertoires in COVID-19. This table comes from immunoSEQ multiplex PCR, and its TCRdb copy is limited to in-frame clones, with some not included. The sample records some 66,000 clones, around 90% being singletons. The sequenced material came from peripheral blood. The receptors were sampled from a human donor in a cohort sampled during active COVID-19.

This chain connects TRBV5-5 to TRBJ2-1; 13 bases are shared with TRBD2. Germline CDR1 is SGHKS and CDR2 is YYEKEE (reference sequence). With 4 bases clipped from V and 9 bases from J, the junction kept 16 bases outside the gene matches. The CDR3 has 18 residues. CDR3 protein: CASSLPKTSGRTIAEQFF. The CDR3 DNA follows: TGTGCCAGCAGCCTACCGAAGACTAGCGGGAGGACAATAGCTGAGCAGTTCTTC.

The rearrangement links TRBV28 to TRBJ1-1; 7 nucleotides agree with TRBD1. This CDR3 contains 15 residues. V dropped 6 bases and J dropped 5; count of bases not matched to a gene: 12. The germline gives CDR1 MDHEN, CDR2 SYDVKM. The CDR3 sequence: CASSSWAGGGTEAFF. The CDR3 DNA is TGTGCCAGCAGCTCCTGGGCAGGGGGTGGGACTGAAGCTTTCTTT.

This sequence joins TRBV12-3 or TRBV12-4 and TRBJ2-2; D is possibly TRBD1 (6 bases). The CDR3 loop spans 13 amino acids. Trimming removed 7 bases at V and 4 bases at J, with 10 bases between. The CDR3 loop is CASNRDLTGELFF. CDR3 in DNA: TGTGCCAGCAACAGGGACCTCACCGGGGAGCTGTTTTTT.

CDR3 DNA: TGTGCCAGCAGTTTTCCTTCGACAGGGAGAGACACCGGGGAGCTGTTTTTT. Protein product: CASSFPSTGRDTGELFF. This chain uses TRBV6-2 or TRBV6-3 with TRBJ2-2; 7 bases fit TRBD1. Trimming took 4 bases from V and 3 from J; bases not matched to a gene: 11. This CDR3 is built from 17 residues. Germline values: CDR1 MNHEY, CDR2 SVGEGT.

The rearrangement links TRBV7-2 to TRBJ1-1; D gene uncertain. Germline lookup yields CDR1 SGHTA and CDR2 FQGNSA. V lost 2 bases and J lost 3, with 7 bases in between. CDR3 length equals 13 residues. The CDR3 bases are TGTGCCAGCAGCTTATATGGAGACACTGAAGCTTTCTTT. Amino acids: CASSLYGDTEAFF.

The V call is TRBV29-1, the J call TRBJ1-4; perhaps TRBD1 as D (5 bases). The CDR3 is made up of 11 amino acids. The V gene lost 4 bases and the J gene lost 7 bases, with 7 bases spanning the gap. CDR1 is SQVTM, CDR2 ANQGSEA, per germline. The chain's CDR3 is CSVAQGEKLFF. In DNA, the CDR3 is TGCAGCGTTGCCCAGGGTGAAAAACTGTTTTTT. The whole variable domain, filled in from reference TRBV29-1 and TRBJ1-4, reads SAVISQKPSRDICQRGTSLTIQCQVDSQVTMMFWYRQQPGQSLTLIATANQGSEATYESGFVIDKFPISRPNLTFSTLTVSNMSPEDSSIYLCSVAQGEKLFFGSGTQLSVL.

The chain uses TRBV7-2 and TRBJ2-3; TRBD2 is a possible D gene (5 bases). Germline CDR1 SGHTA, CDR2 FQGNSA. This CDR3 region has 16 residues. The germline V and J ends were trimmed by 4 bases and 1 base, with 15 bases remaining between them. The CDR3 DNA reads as TGTGCCAGCAGCTATGGCCCCTACGGGGGCACAGATACGCAGTATTTT. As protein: CASSYGPYGGTDTQYF.

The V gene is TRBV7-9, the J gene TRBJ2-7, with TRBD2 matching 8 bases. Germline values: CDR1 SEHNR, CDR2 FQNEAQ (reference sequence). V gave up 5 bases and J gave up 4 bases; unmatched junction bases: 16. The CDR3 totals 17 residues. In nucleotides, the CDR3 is TGTGCCAGCAGCCCTAGCGGGCTTACGGGGGGGATGTACGAGCAGTACTTC. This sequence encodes CASSPSGLTGGMYEQYF. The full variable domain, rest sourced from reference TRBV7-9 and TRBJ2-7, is DTGVSQNPRHKITKRGQNVTFRCDPISEHNRLYWYRQTLGQGPEFLTYFQNEAQLEKSRLLSDRFSAERPKGSFSTLEIQRTEQGDSAMYLCASSPSGLTGGMYEQYFGPGTRLTVT.